These 25 T cell receptor beta chains were sequenced from one sample in a study of T cell repertoires in cytomegalovirus infection. These receptors' targets are unknown. TCRdb ran MiXCR on the reads and lists one entry per CDR3 protein. The table has around 710,000 distinct CDR3 sequences, almost 30% seen once; the top ten hold approximately 14%. Sequencing was performed on cultured CD8+ T cells from PBMCs, taken from culture after CMV antigen stimulation. These receptors came from a human donor in good health (CMV status not recorded). Some clones in this sample may be carry-over from other donors' samples.

This clonotype was seen only a few times. The chain recombines TRBV7-8 with TRBJ2-7; 9 nucleotides agree with TRBD1. V trimming: 11 bases; J trimming: 4 bases; junction bases outside the gene matches: 6. CDR1 is SGHVS, CDR2 FQNEAQ, per germline. CDR3 length: 12 amino acids. CDR3: CAGGQGGYEQYF. The CDR3 DNA reads TGTGCCGGGGGACAGGGAGGGTACGAGCAGTACTTC. Drawing the rest from reference TRBV7-8 and TRBJ2-7, the complete variable domain is GAGVSQSPRYKVAKRGQDVALRCDPISGHVSLFWYQQALGQGPEFLTYFQNEAQLDKSGLPSDRFFAERPEGSVSTLKIQRTQQEDSAVYLCAGGQGGYEQYFGPGTRLTVT.

The chain joins TRBV5-1 to TRBJ2-4, with a possible D match to TRBD1 (5 bases). Germline CDR1 reads SGHRS; CDR2 reads YFSETQ. The length of the CDR3 is 16 residues. V lost 10 bases, J lost 1 base, and 21 bases lay in between. CDR3 protein: CASRLHSKGAKNIQYF. As DNA, the CDR3 is TGCGCCTCTAGACTTCACAGTAAGGGGGCCAAAAACATTCAGTACTTC.

In this sample, this clonotype turned up a few times. The rearrangement links TRBV4-1 to TRBJ2-4; no clear D gene. This CDR3 region has 15 residues. V was trimmed by 0 bases and J by 0 bases, leaving 6 bases between them. CDR1 is MGHRA and CDR2 is YSYEKL in the germline V gene. CDR3 sequence (DNA): TGCGCCAGCAGCCAAGAAGGTTTAGCCAAAAACATTCAGTACTTC. Translating it yields CASSQEGLAKNIQYF.

The V and J genes are TRBV2 and TRBJ1-1; 9 bases agree with TRBD1. The germline CDR1 and CDR2 sequences are SNHLY and FYNNEI. The CDR3 spans 15 residues. The V gene end was trimmed by 2 bases and the J gene end by 4 bases; junction bases not matched to a gene: 5. CDR3 loop: CASSESRQGVTEAFF. The CDR3 DNA reads TGTGCCAGCAGTGAATCAAGACAGGGGGTCACTGAAGCTTTCTTT.

The chain employs TRBV27 and TRBJ2-2, with 10 positions matching TRBD2. The CDR3 is 17 residues long. After removal of 2 bases from V and 6 bases from J, the junction contained 9 bases not matched to a gene. Germline V CDR1 and CDR2: MNHEY, SMNVEV (reference sequence). CDR3 in amino acids: CASSLRVSGGVSGELFF. CDR3 DNA sequence: TGTGCCAGCAGTTTAAGGGTCAGCGGGGGGGTATCCGGGGAGCTGTTTTTT.

On this clonotype: The junction departs from the called germline gene at one end, perhaps through a read error. This chain uses TRBV7-7 with TRBJ2-5, with 12 bases that match TRBD2. This CDR3 has 19 residues. Germline CDR1 reads SSHAT; CDR2 reads FNYEAQ (reference sequence). CDR3: CASTEGGTSGLTVEETQYF. CDR3 nucleotide sequence: TGTGCTAGCACCGAGGGGGGGACTAGCGGGCTAACCGTTGAGGAGACCCAGTACTTC.

The V call is TRBV7-9, the J call TRBJ1-5, with D uncertain. The CDR3 length is 16 residues. V was pared by 5 bases and J by 2 bases, with 16 bases between. CDR1 SEHNR and CDR2 FQNEAQ come from the germline V gene (reference sequence). CDR3 sequence reads: CASSHGKGRRNQPQHF. The CDR3, as DNA: TGTGCCAGCAGCCACGGAAAGGGAAGGCGCAATCAGCCCCAGCATTTT.

The chain couples TRBV27 to TRBJ2-1, with D unclear. Trimming took 7 bases from V and 8 from J, leaving 9 bases between them. Germline CDR1 reads MNHEY; CDR2 reads SMNVEV (reference sequence). The CDR3 consists of 11 residues. CDR3 bases: TGTGCCAGCACCTTTTTTCATGAGCAGTTCTTC. It yields the protein CASTFFHEQFF.

This clonotype was detected only a few times. This chain joins TRBV5-4 and TRBJ2-5; D gene unclear. From germline, CDR1 is SGHNT and CDR2 YYREEE (reference sequence). V dropped 5 bases and J dropped 5 bases, with 13 bases sitting between them. The CDR3 is made up of 13 amino acids. The CDR3 sequence: CASSDWGWETQYF. Here the CDR3 DNA reads TGTGCCAGCAGTGACTGGGGATGGGAGACCCAGTACTTC. Variable domain in full (rest from reference TRBV5-4 and TRBJ2-5): ETGVTQSPTHLIKTRGQQVTLRCSSQSGHNTVSWYQQALGQGPQFIFQYYREEENGRGNFPPRFSGLQFPNYSSELNVNALELDDSALYLCASSDWGWETQYFGPGTRLLVL.

The J gene is TRBJ2-5, the V gene TRBV7-8; D is uncertain. This CDR3 spans 13 amino acids. Trimming left V 2 bases short and J 5 bases short, with 9 bases between. The germline V gene encodes CDR1 SGHVS and CDR2 FQNEAQ. The CDR3 region is CASSLPWQETQYF. The CDR3 coding sequence is TGTGCCAGCAGCTTACCATGGCAGGAGACCCAGTACTTC.

The chain has TRBV7-6 and TRBJ1-5; 10 bases map to TRBD1. Germline V gene lookup returns CDR1 SGHVS and CDR2 FNYEAQ. The V segment lost 1 base and the J segment 3 bases; nucleotides outside the gene matches: 3. The CDR3 length is 16 residues. CDR3 loop: CASSLGTGGANQPQHF. CDR3 nucleotide sequence: TGTGCCAGCAGCTTAGGGACAGGGGGTGCCAATCAGCCCCAGCATTTT.

In nucleotides, the CDR3 is TGCAGTGCTAGAGATCGGTGTGGGGCTTACAATGAGCAGTTCTTC. Its protein product is CSARDRCGAYNEQFF. V usage is TRBV20-1 and J usage is TRBJ2-1, with D maybe TRBD1 (5 bases). Germline V lookup: CDR1 DFQATT, CDR2 SNEGSKA (reference sequence). The ends were cut back, 0 bases at V and 4 bases at J, with 13 bases in the middle. CDR3 length: 15 residues.

About this clonotype itself: Mismatch with germline at one junction end may stem from a read error. The rearrangement links TRBV7-2 to TRBJ2-7; the D call may be TRBD1 or TRBD2 (6 bases each). CDR3 length: 20 residues. Germline-derived CDR1 and CDR2 are SGHTA and FQGNSA. DNA of the CDR3: TGTGCCATCAGCATAGTCGTCAGGAGACTCCCGGGGGCGACTCCCTACGAGCAGTACTTC. Protein sequence: CAISIVVRRLPGATPYEQYF.

The chain carries TRBV7-9 and TRBJ2-5, with D possibly TRBD2 on 5 matching bases. CDR1 is SEHNR and CDR2 is FQNEAQ in the germline V gene (reference sequence). Trimming left V 11 bases short and J 3 bases short, with 13 bases between. The CDR3 covers 12 residues. The CDR3 sequence: CAGKVLEETQYF. The CDR3 coding sequence is TGTGCCGGCAAAGTACTAGAAGAGACCCAGTACTTC. Variable domain in full (rest from reference TRBV7-9 and TRBJ2-5): DTGVSQNPRHKITKRGQNVTFRCDPISEHNRLYWYRQTLGQGPEFLTYFQNEAQLEKSRLLSDRFSAERPKGSFSTLEIQRTEQGDSAMYLCAGKVLEETQYFGPGTRLLVL.

With regard to this clonotype: The junction departs from germline at one end; a sequencing error may be responsible. V usage is TRBV20-1 and J usage is TRBJ2-1; D may be TRBD1 (5 bases). The CDR3 has 8 amino acids. Germline CDR1 reads DFQATT; CDR2 reads SNEGSKA (reference sequence). The CDR3 DNA is TGCAGTGCTGCCGTAGGGGCCTTC. Its protein is CSAAVGAF.

This clonotype has a handful of counts. The gene calls are TRBV7-8 and TRBJ2-1, with 7 bases fitting TRBD2. Germline trimming cut 5 bases from V and 5 bases from J; bases unmatched to any gene: 15. The CDR3 is made up of 17 amino acids. Germline V lookup: CDR1 SGHVS, CDR2 FQNEAQ. The CDR3 bases are TGTGCCAGCAGCCCCCGTTTGGGAGCGGGGAGGGACAATGAGCAGTTCTTC. Translation gives CASSPRLGAGRDNEQFF.

The V gene is TRBV7-4, the J gene TRBJ1-2; D call uncertain. Trimming shortened V by 4 bases and J by 4 bases, and 13 bases separated the two germline ends. Looked up from germline, CDR1 is SGHVT and CDR2 is SQSDAQ. This CDR3 is 14 amino acids long. Written as DNA, the CDR3 is TGTGCCAGCAGCTCCCCGGAAGACTTCTATGGCTACACCTTC. Translating it yields CASSSPEDFYGYTF.

This clonotype was seen more than once but under ten times. The chain recombines TRBV27 with TRBJ2-1; 11 positions agree with TRBD2. From germline, CDR1 is MNHEY and CDR2 SMNVEV (reference sequence). With 8 bases clipped from V and 7 bases from J, the junction kept 10 bases outside the gene matches. The CDR3 extends over 15 amino acids. The CDR3 is CASGPVAGGRNEQFF. The CDR3 nucleotides are TGTGCCAGCGGGCCGGTAGCGGGGGGGCGAAATGAGCAGTTCTTC.

This chain joins TRBV5-6 and TRBJ2-5; perhaps TRBD1 as D (5 bases). CDR3 size: 16 residues. CDR1 is SGHDT, CDR2 YYEEEE, per germline. V was shortened by 2 bases and J by 4 bases, with 18 bases between the two germline ends. The CDR3 DNA sequence: TGTGCCAGCAGCTTACCCCCGTGGGGCGCATTAGAGACCCAGTACTTC. Translated, it gives CASSLPPWGALETQYF.

This clonotype occurred many times. V gene TRBV19 combines with J gene TRBJ2-1; D gene uncertain. Germline CDR1 reads LNHDA; CDR2 reads SQIVND (reference sequence). V was pared by 5 bases and J by 5 bases, with 13 bases between. This CDR3 is 14 amino acids long. The CDR3 nucleotides are TGTGCCAGTAGTGTAGGACGGAACAACAATGAGCAGTTCTTC. It encodes CASSVGRNNNEQFF.

This clonotype appeared many times. The gene calls are TRBV7-2 and TRBJ1-6; D is unclear. Trimming cost V 1 base and J 10 bases, with 14 bases left between them. This CDR3 has 15 residues. CDR1 is SGHTA and CDR2 is FQGNSA in the germline V gene. Written as DNA, the CDR3 is TGTGCCAGCAGCTTAGATGTTTCGGGTTGGTCACCCCTCCACTTT. Protein sequence: CASSLDVSGWSPLHF.

This clonotype was seen ten or more times. The rearrangement uses TRBV6-2 or TRBV6-3 and TRBJ2-1; D remains unclear. V was trimmed by 0 bases and J by 7 bases, leaving 7 bases between them. Per germline, CDR1 MNHEY and CDR2 SVGEGT. There are 13 residues in the CDR3. CDR3 DNA sequence: TGTGCCAGCAGTTACTCGGTGGGTAATGAGCAGTTCTTC. Protein product: CASSYSVGNEQFF.

V and J are TRBV19 and TRBJ1-5; D remains ambiguous. The V and J ends lost 6 bases and 6 bases respectively, with 12 bases between them. Germline-derived CDR1 and CDR2 are LNHDA and SQIVND (reference sequence). The CDR3 is made up of 13 amino acids. This CDR3 is CASREDSVQPQHF. The DNA for the CDR3 is TGTGCCAGTAGGGAAGATTCGGTTCAGCCCCAGCATTTT.

The rearrangement uses TRBV4-1 and TRBJ2-5, with D maybe TRBD1 (5 bases). The CDR3 runs 17 residues. Trimming shortened V by 1 base and J by 2 bases, and 17 bases separated the two germline ends. CDR1 and CDR2 (germline): MGHRA, YSYEKL. CDR3 DNA: TGCGCCAGCAGCCAAGGTATCGGGCAGGGAAGGCAAGAGACCCAGTACTTC. Its protein product is CASSQGIGQGRQETQYF.

This chain connects TRBV6-2 or TRBV6-3 to TRBJ2-2; D might be TRBD1 (6 bases). The germline V gene encodes CDR1 MNHEY and CDR2 SVGEGT. The germline V and J ends were trimmed by 1 base and 6 bases, with 12 bases remaining between them. This CDR3 comprises 15 residues. This CDR3 reads CASSYWQGKAGELFF. The CDR3 coding sequence is TGTGCCAGCAGTTACTGGCAGGGGAAGGCCGGGGAGCTGTTTTTT.